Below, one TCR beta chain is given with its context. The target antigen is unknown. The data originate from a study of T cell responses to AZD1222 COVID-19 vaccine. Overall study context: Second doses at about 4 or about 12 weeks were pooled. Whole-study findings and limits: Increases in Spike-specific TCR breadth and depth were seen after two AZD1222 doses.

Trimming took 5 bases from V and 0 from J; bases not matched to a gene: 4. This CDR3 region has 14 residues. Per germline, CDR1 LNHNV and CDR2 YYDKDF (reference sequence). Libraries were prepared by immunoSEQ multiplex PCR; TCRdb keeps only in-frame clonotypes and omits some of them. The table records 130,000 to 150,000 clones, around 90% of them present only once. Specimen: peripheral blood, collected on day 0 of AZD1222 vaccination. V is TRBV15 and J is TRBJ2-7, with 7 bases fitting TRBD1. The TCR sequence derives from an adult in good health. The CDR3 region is CATSPTGTSYEQYF. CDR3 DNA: TGTGCCACCAGCCCGACAGGGACCTCCTACGAGCAGTACTTC.